The 18 T cell receptor beta chains given below trace back to one sample, sequenced in a study of naive and memory T cell subsets. Findings of the study overall: Especially in CD8 cells, naive repertoires contained a few larger clonotypes, possibly CD45RA-re-expressing memory cells.

Two oligonucleotides, mixed equimolar, formed the beta constant-region primer covering TRBC1 and TRBC2. The ligated cDNA underwent four PCR rounds using SP2 and nested alpha and beta constant-region primers. Each CDR3 protein is one row after TCRdb ran MiXCR on the UMI-ligation and nested PCR reads. The sample includes over 110,000 distinct CDR3 sequences, approximately 18% of them seen just once. These receptors have no known antigen. Sequencing used naive CD8+ T cells from blood. These receptors all come from a human donor in good health.

Only a few counts were recorded for this clonotype. This sequence joins TRBV19 and TRBJ1-5; perhaps TRBD1 as D (5 bases). The germline V and J ends were trimmed by 1 base and 0 bases, with 10 bases remaining between them. Germline V gene lookup returns CDR1 LNHDA and CDR2 SQIVND (reference sequence). CDR3 length equals 16 residues. This CDR3 is CASSIVVTDSNQPQHF. CDR3 sequence (DNA): TGTGCCAGTAGTATAGTTGTGACAGATAGCAATCAGCCCCAGCATTTT.

This clonotype came up many times. The V call is TRBV4-3, the J call TRBJ2-5; 10 bases map to TRBD1. The CDR3 contains 15 residues. Trimming removed 4 bases from V and 5 bases from J; junction bases left unmatched: 7. CDR1 is LGHNA, CDR2 YSLEER, per germline. CDR3 in amino acids: CASSPGTGAQETQYF. CDR3 DNA sequence: TGCGCCAGCAGCCCAGGGACAGGGGCTCAGGAGACCCAGTACTTC.

This chain links TRBV3-1 with TRBJ2-7, with a tentative D call TRBD2 (6 bases). Germline CDR1 reads LGHDT; CDR2 reads YNNKEL (reference sequence). Trimming took off 0 bases at V and 1 base at J, with 13 bases between the two ends. The CDR3 covers 16 residues. CDR3 bases: TGTGCCAGCAGCCAAGAACTCCCAGGGACTTCCTACGAGCAGTACTTC. It yields the protein CASSQELPGTSYEQYF.

The chain has TRBV12-3 or TRBV12-4 and TRBJ1-2, with a tentative D call TRBD1 (6 bases). The CDR3 totals 14 residues. V dropped 6 bases and J dropped 3 bases, with 14 bases sitting between them. This CDR3 is CASRQRGAYYGYTF. The CDR3 bases are TGTGCCAGCAGGCAGAGGGGGGCCTACTATGGCTACACCTTC.

The chain carries TRBV3-1 and TRBJ1-1; D unresolved. With 0 bases removed from V and 9 bases from J, the gap between germline ends came to 17 bases. This CDR3 region has 15 residues. The germline V gene encodes CDR1 LGHDT and CDR2 YNNKEL (reference sequence). In DNA form, the CDR3 reads TGTGCCAGCAGCCAAGATTCGGCCCCGAGCTCTCAAGCTTTCTTT. It translates to CASSQDSAPSSQAFF.

This clonotype has just a few counts. This sequence joins TRBV5-4 and TRBJ2-7; D possibly corresponds to TRBD1 (6 bases). Deletions cut 1 base from V and 5 bases from J, with 16 bases between. Germline V gives CDR1 SGHNT, CDR2 YYREEE (reference sequence). There are 15 residues in the CDR3. The CDR3 coding sequence is TGTGCCAGCAGCTTGTACGGGACAACCACCGACGAGCAGTACTTC. Translation: CASSLYGTTTDEQYF.

This clonotype was observed a few times. This chain uses TRBV12-3 or TRBV12-4 with TRBJ2-3; D unclear. The CDR3 totals 10 residues. V dropped 7 bases and J dropped 4 bases, with 3 bases sitting between them. The DNA for the CDR3 is TGTGCCAGCATGGCAGATACGCAGTATTTT. As protein: CASMADTQYF.

This clonotype was found a few times. The gene calls are TRBV20-1 and TRBJ1-5; 7 bases line up with TRBD1. V was clipped by 4 bases and J by 0 bases; unmatched bases: 3. The CDR3 is 14 residues long. The V gene's germline CDR1 is DFQATT and CDR2 SNEGSKA (reference sequence). CDR3 DNA: TGCAGTGCTATTGACAGGGATAGCAATCAGCCCCAGCATTTT. As protein: CSAIDRDSNQPQHF.

This rearrangement joins TRBV19 to TRBJ2-2; either TRBD1 or TRBD2 may fit D (6 bases each). The CDR3 length is 14 residues. Deletions cut 4 bases from V and 7 bases from J, with 13 bases between. Germline V CDR1 and CDR2: LNHDA, SQIVND (reference sequence). The CDR3 nucleotides are TGTGCCAGTAGTAGTGGGGGGCTCGGCGGGGAGCTGTTTTTT. Residues: CASSSGGLGGELFF.

J is TRBJ1-1 and V is TRBV27; 8 positions agree with TRBD1. V shed 3 bases and J 5 bases; nucleotides not matched to a gene: 2. Per germline, CDR1 MNHEY and CDR2 SMNVEV (reference sequence). The CDR3 runs to 13 residues. The CDR3 sequence: CASSLTGETEAFF. The CDR3 nucleotides read TGTGCCAGCAGTTTGACAGGGGAGACTGAAGCTTTCTTT.

This chain joins TRBV29-1 and TRBJ1-1; 7 positions agree with TRBD1. CDR3 length: 15 residues. The germline gives CDR1 SQVTM, CDR2 ANQGSEA. With V trimmed by 6 bases and J by 4 bases, 14 bases remained unmatched. CDR3 DNA sequence: TGCAGCGTCGTCGGGACAGTGGCGCCTGGCACTGAAGCTTTCTTT. Translation: CSVVGTVAPGTEAFF.

V gene TRBV20-1 combines with J gene TRBJ1-1, with 9 bases identical to TRBD1. After removal of 0 bases from V and 1 base from J, the junction contained 9 bases not matched to a gene. The germline V gene has CDR1 DFQATT and CDR2 SNEGSKA (reference sequence). The CDR3 consists of 17 residues. CDR3 protein: CSARDLMAGQGNTEAFF. CDR3 nucleotide sequence: TGCAGTGCTAGAGATCTTATGGCGGGACAGGGGAACACTGAAGCTTTCTTT.

V and J are TRBV27 and TRBJ2-3; possible D gene TRBD2, 5 bases. The CDR3 runs 14 residues. The germline V gene encodes CDR1 MNHEY and CDR2 SMNVEV (reference sequence). V dropped 5 bases and J dropped 6 bases, with 15 bases sitting between them. The CDR3 DNA reads TGTGCCAGCAGTCCCGAGGGCCTCCCGGATACGCAGTATTTT. Translating gives CASSPEGLPDTQYF.

This clonotype has just a few counts. The gene calls are TRBV20-1 and TRBJ2-1; D is perhaps TRBD1 (5 bases). CDR1 DFQATT and CDR2 SNEGSKA come from the germline V gene (reference sequence). The CDR3 covers 13 residues. Trimming removed 6 bases from V and 5 bases from J, with 14 bases in between. CDR3 amino acids: CSATWGVHNEQFF. CDR3 nucleotides: TGCAGTGCCACGTGGGGCGTTCACAATGAGCAGTTCTTC.

This chain links TRBV9 with TRBJ2-1, with 7 bases lining up with TRBD1. Trimming removed 4 bases from V and 9 bases from J; junction bases left unmatched: 4. Germline values: CDR1 SGDLS, CDR2 YYNGEE. The CDR3 runs to 12 residues. The CDR3 is CASSTTGFEQFF. CDR3 bases: TGTGCCAGCAGCACGACAGGGTTTGAGCAGTTCTTC. The full variable domain, with the rest looked up from reference TRBV9 and TRBJ2-1, is DSGVTQTPKHLITATGQRVTLRCSPRSGDLSVYWYQQSLDQGLQFLIQYYNGEERAKGNILERFSAQQFPDLHSELNLSSLELGDSALYFCASSTTGFEQFFGPGTRLTVL.

In its sample, this clonotype was seen a few times. The rearrangement links TRBV10-2 to TRBJ2-1; 7 nucleotides align to TRBD1. Per the germline V gene, CDR1 is WSHSY and CDR2 is SAAADI. The CDR3 runs to 15 residues. With V trimmed by 7 bases and J by 6 bases, 12 bases remained unmatched. In nucleotides, the CDR3 is TGCGCCAGCATACAGACCGGGACAGTAGCCAATGAGCAGTTCTTC. This codes for CASIQTGTVANEQFF.

The V and J genes are TRBV5-1 and TRBJ2-7; TRBD1 might be the D (5 bases). The CDR3 contains 12 residues. CDR1 and CDR2 from the germline V gene are SGHRS and YFSETQ. Trimming stripped 0 bases from V and 6 bases from J, with 7 bases between. The CDR3 here is CASSLAGLEQYF. As DNA, the CDR3 is TGCGCCAGCAGCTTGGCAGGGCTCGAGCAGTACTTC. Full variable domain (outside the CDR3, taken from reference TRBV5-1 and TRBJ2-7): KAGVTQTPRYLIKTRGQQVTLSCSPISGHRSVSWYQQTPGQGLQFLFEYFSETQRNKGNFPGRFSGRQFSNSRSEMNVSTLELGDSALYLCASSLAGLEQYFGPGTRLTVT.

This chain joins TRBV7-8 and TRBJ2-3; D might be TRBD2 (6 bases). V lost 1 base to trimming and J lost 0 bases, with 8 bases between them. Germline CDR1 is SGHVS and CDR2 is FQNEAQ. The CDR3 extends over 15 amino acids. As DNA, the CDR3 is TGTGCCAGCAGCTTAGAAGCGGGTAGCACAGATACGCAGTATTTT. This encodes CASSLEAGSTDTQYF.